The 29 T cell receptor beta chains reported below all come from one sample, sequenced in a study of OX40 agonist ivuxolimab in advanced cancers. Sequenced by immunoSEQ multiplex PCR; TCRdb stores in-frame clones only, minus some. The sample records approximately 70,000 clones, more than 75% being singletons. The specimen comprised CD4+ or CD8+ T cells sorted from blood, sampled in a trial of the OX40 agonist ivuxolimab. The receptors stem from an adult with an advanced solid tumor such as melanoma, head and neck, liver or kidney cancer.

This clone was observed once. This chain uses TRBV29-1 with TRBJ1-2, with TRBD1 matching 9 bases. This CDR3 has 12 amino acids. V trimming: 5 bases; J trimming: 6 bases; junction bases outside the gene matches: 4. Looked up from germline, CDR1 is SQVTM and CDR2 is ANQGSEA. The CDR3 DNA sequence: TGCAGCGTTAGTAGGACAGGGGATGGCTACACCTTC. This encodes CSVSRTGDGYTF.

The CDR3 is CASSIGMGRVTEAFF. The CDR3 coding sequence is TGTGCCAGTAGTATTGGTATGGGACGGGTCACTGAAGCTTTCTTT. J is TRBJ1-1 and V is TRBV19; TRBD1 might be the D (5 bases). Trimming pared 3 bases from V and 4 bases from J, leaving 15 bases between. This CDR3 contains 15 residues. Germline loops: CDR1 LNHDA, CDR2 SQIVND (reference sequence).

The rearrangement joins TRBV27 to TRBJ1-4; D gene uncertain. The CDR3 runs 16 residues. Trimming left V 5 bases short and J 0 bases short, with 13 bases between. Germline values: CDR1 MNHEY, CDR2 SMNVEV (reference sequence). The CDR3 region is CASSARQAATNEKLFF. The CDR3 coding sequence is TGTGCCAGCAGTGCCAGACAAGCTGCAACTAATGAAAAACTGTTTTTT.

The rearrangement links TRBV6-6 to TRBJ2-7; TRBD1 aligns across 7 bases. CDR3 length equals 14 residues. V trimming: 6 bases; J trimming: 2 bases; junction bases outside the gene matches: 7. Germline values: CDR1 MNHNY, CDR2 SVGAGI (reference sequence). In DNA form, the CDR3 reads TGTGCCAGCAGACGGGGACAGCCCACCTACGAGCAGTACTTC. Translated: CASRRGQPTYEQYF.

The table lists this clone with a count of one. The chain couples TRBV11-2 to TRBJ2-1, with a tentative D call TRBD1 (6 bases). Germline values: CDR1 SGHAT, CDR2 FQNNGV. V was pared by 5 bases and J by 9 bases, with 11 bases between. This CDR3 has 12 amino acids. CDR3 loop: CASSPDSAEQFF. In DNA, the CDR3 is TGTGCCAGCAGCCCGGACAGCGCTGAGCAGTTCTTC.

The chain uses TRBV28 and TRBJ2-7, with D uncertain. The CDR3 runs 14 residues. The germline gives CDR1 MDHEN, CDR2 SYDVKM. Trimming left V 5 bases short and J 4 bases short, with 15 bases between. CDR3 DNA sequence: TGTGCCAGCAGTCGGGTAGTCAGAAAATACGAGCAGTACTTC. Amino acids: CASSRVVRKYEQYF.

In nucleotides, the CDR3 is TGTGCCATCAGTGAACTGCCCCGGACATTCCGAAACATGGGTCCCGGGGAGCTGTTTTTT. Its protein product is CAISELPRTFRNMGPGELFF. The chain is built from TRBV10-3 and TRBJ2-2; D possibly corresponds to TRBD1 (5 bases). The CDR3 consists of 20 residues. Germline CDR1 ENHRY, CDR2 SYGVKD. The ends were cut back, 3 bases at V and 6 bases at J, with 29 bases in the middle.

This sequence joins TRBV19 and TRBJ1-3, with 7 bases aligning to TRBD1. Trimming cost V 7 bases and J 5 bases; bases outside gene matches: 8. Germline assignment: CDR1 LNHDA and CDR2 SQIVND (reference sequence). The length of the CDR3 is 14 residues. The CDR3 loop is CASTFDRDRNTIYF. CDR3 coding DNA: TGTGCCAGTACCTTCGACAGGGACAGAAACACCATATATTTT.

The V call is TRBV19, the J call TRBJ2-3; 10 positions match TRBD2. With V trimmed by 1 base and J by 4 bases, 5 bases remained unmatched. Germline CDR1 is LNHDA and CDR2 is SQIVND (reference sequence). The CDR3 loop spans 16 amino acids. CDR3 loop: CASSIGGAGGADTQYF. The CDR3 bases are TGTGCCAGTAGTATAGGGGGAGCGGGAGGGGCAGATACGCAGTATTTT.

This clone was detected only a few times. J is TRBJ2-1 and V is TRBV19, with 7 bases matching TRBD1. Trimming cost V 7 bases and J 5 bases; bases outside gene matches: 14. Germline values: CDR1 LNHDA, CDR2 SQIVND (reference sequence). This CDR3 has 16 amino acids. Here the CDR3 reads CASTQFLGQVHNEQFF. Written as DNA, the CDR3 is TGTGCCAGTACCCAATTCCTAGGACAGGTCCACAATGAGCAGTTCTTC. Full variable domain (remainder filled in from reference TRBV19 and TRBJ2-1): DGGITQSPKYLFRKEGQNVTLSCEQNLNHDAMYWYRQDPGQGLRLIYYSQIVNDFQKGDIAEGYSVSREKKESFPLTVTSAQKNPTAFYLCASTQFLGQVHNEQFFGPGTRLTVL.

CDR3 residues: CASSYYTYEQYF. The DNA for the CDR3 is TGTGCCAGCAGTTACTACACCTACGAGCAGTACTTC. V and J are TRBV6-6 and TRBJ2-7; D is uncertain. This CDR3 contains 12 residues. V was pared by 1 base and J by 2 bases, with 3 bases between. Germline loops: CDR1 MNHNY, CDR2 SVGAGI (reference sequence).

The chain uses TRBV5-1 and TRBJ2-7, with 9 bases identical to TRBD1. The germline V gene encodes CDR1 SGHRS and CDR2 YFSETQ. The CDR3 length is 14 residues. V trimming: 4 bases; J trimming: 0 bases; junction bases outside the gene matches: 2. Here the CDR3 reads CASSPGQGSYEQYF. Written as DNA, the CDR3 is TGCGCCAGCAGCCCGGGACAGGGCTCCTACGAGCAGTACTTC.

V and J are TRBV18 and TRBJ1-3; D is perhaps TRBD1 (5 bases). The CDR3 covers 17 residues. The germline V and J ends were trimmed by 2 bases and 0 bases, with 14 bases remaining between them. In germline, CDR1 is KGHSH, CDR2 LQKENI. The CDR3 loop is CASSPLAGASSGNTIYF. The CDR3 DNA sequence: TGTGCCAGCTCACCATTGGCCGGGGCCAGCTCTGGAAACACCATATATTTT. The whole variable domain, filled in from reference TRBV18 and TRBJ1-3, reads NAGVMQNPRHLVRRRGQEARLRCSPMKGHSHVYWYRQLPEEGLKFMVYLQKENIIDESGMPKERFSAEFPKEGPSILRIQQVVRGDSAAYFCASSPLAGASSGNTIYFGEGSWLTVV.

The rearrangement links TRBV7-2 to TRBJ2-1; 7 bases match TRBD2. The CDR3 is 15 amino acids. The V gene end was trimmed by 1 base and the J gene end by 1 base; junction bases not matched to a gene: 1. Germline V gene data show CDR1 as SGHTA and CDR2 as FQGNSA. The CDR3 sequence: CASSLGSGSYNEQFF. The CDR3 region has the DNA TGTGCCAGCAGCTTAGGTAGCGGGTCCTACAATGAGCAGTTCTTC.

This chain joins TRBV18 and TRBJ2-1; tentative D call: TRBD2 (5 bases). With 2 bases removed from V and 6 bases from J, the gap between germline ends came to 11 bases. Germline CDR1 reads KGHSH; CDR2 reads LQKENI. This CDR3 contains 14 residues. CDR3 DNA: TGTGCCAGCTCACCAATCGGGGAAGGCAATGAGCAGTTCTTC. This sequence encodes CASSPIGEGNEQFF.

The chain carries TRBV6-1 and TRBJ2-2, with 10 bases fitting TRBD2. The J segment lost 5 bases and the V segment lost 7 bases, leaving 4 bases of the junction unmatched. Germline assignment: CDR1 MNHNS and CDR2 SASEGT. CDR3 length: 14 residues. The CDR3 DNA is TGTGCCAGCAAATCGGGACTAGCGACCGGGGAGCTGTTTTTT. This translates into CASKSGLATGELFF.

This chain's CDR3 is CASFDQMGSYNEQFF. CDR3 sequence (DNA): TGTGCCAGTTTCGATCAGATGGGCTCCTACAATGAGCAGTTCTTC. This chain uses TRBV28 with TRBJ2-1, with D unclear. Germline V gives CDR1 MDHEN, CDR2 SYDVKM. V lost 9 bases and J 0 bases, leaving 15 bases between the germline ends. This CDR3 is built from 15 residues.

This clone was detected once. The chain links TRBV5-4 to TRBJ1-5, with D unclear. V lost 3 bases to trimming and J lost 3 bases, with 7 bases between them. This CDR3 is built from 13 residues. Germline CDR1 SGHNT, CDR2 YYREEE (reference sequence). The CDR3 sequence is CASSYAPNQPQHF. DNA for the CDR3: TGTGCCAGCAGCTACGCCCCCAATCAGCCCCAGCATTTT.

The chain combines TRBV2 with TRBJ2-7, with TRBD1 matching over 9 bases. The germline gives CDR1 SNHLY, CDR2 FYNNEI. V shed 5 bases and J 3 bases; nucleotides not matched to a gene: 5. The CDR3 extends over 14 amino acids. Here the CDR3 reads CASSLRDRVYEQYF. CDR3 in DNA: TGTGCCAGCAGTCTCCGGGACAGGGTCTACGAGCAGTACTTC.

This chain joins TRBV5-1 and TRBJ1-1; the D gene is possibly TRBD1 (5 bases). The germline gives CDR1 SGHRS, CDR2 YFSETQ. CDR3 size: 11 residues. V gave up 0 bases and J gave up 9 bases, with 6 bases separating them. The CDR3 coding sequence is TGCGCCAGCAGCTTGGGGGGACAAGCTTTCTTT. This codes for CASSLGGQAFF.

The gene calls are TRBV4-2 and TRBJ1-2; D is perhaps TRBD1 (6 bases). The CDR3 length is 14 residues. With 6 bases removed from V and 4 bases from J, the gap between germline ends came to 15 bases. The V gene's germline CDR1 is LGHNA and CDR2 YNFKEQ. CDR3 nucleotide sequence: TGTGCCAGCAGGCCAGTCATAGGGGGCTATGGCTACACCTTC. Translation: CASRPVIGGYGYTF.

The chain is built from TRBV5-5 and TRBJ2-7; TRBD2 aligns across 9 bases. Germline V gene sequence: CDR1 SGHKS, CDR2 YYEKEE (reference sequence). V dropped 3 bases and J dropped 2; count of bases not matched to a gene: 3. The CDR3 runs 14 residues. The CDR3 reads CASSSTSGPYEQYF. In DNA form, the CDR3 reads TGTGCCAGCAGCTCGACTAGCGGACCCTACGAGCAGTACTTC.

The V call is TRBV5-4, the J call TRBJ2-5, with D possibly being TRBD2 (6 bases). CDR1 is SGHNT and CDR2 is YYREEE in the germline V gene (reference sequence). The CDR3 has 16 residues. The germline V and J ends were trimmed by 0 bases and 2 bases, with 14 bases remaining between them. The CDR3 nucleotides are TGTGCCAGCAGCTTGGCCAGGCGGGGTGGGCAAGAGACCCAGTACTTC. This codes for CASSLARRGGQETQYF.

This clone came up once. The V gene is TRBV11-2, the J gene TRBJ2-3; the match to TRBD2 covers 8 bases. This CDR3 region has 16 residues. V lost 5 bases and J lost 4; bases outside the gene matches: 11. CDR1 is SGHAT, CDR2 FQNNGV, per germline. Here the CDR3 DNA reads TGTGCCAGCAGCCCTCTGGCGCGGGAGGTCGCAGATACGCAGTATTTT. It codes for CASSPLAREVADTQYF.

V gene TRBV9 combines with J gene TRBJ2-5; D could derive from TRBD1 or TRBD2 (5 bases each). CDR3 length equals 14 residues. CDR1 SGDLS and CDR2 YYNGEE come from the germline V gene. Deletions cut 0 bases from V and 5 bases from J, with 11 bases between. The CDR3 loop is CASSVDSGTETQYF. The DNA for the CDR3 is TGTGCCAGCAGCGTAGATTCAGGGACCGAGACCCAGTACTTC.

This clone showed up just a few times. V is TRBV2 and J is TRBJ1-4; D possibly corresponds to TRBD1 (6 bases). CDR3 length equals 12 residues. V lost 5 bases, J lost 11 bases, and 12 bases lay in between. Germline CDR1 is SNHLY and CDR2 is FYNNEI. CDR3 nucleotide sequence: TGTGCCAGCAGTCCCGCAGGGGAGAAACTGTTTTTT. This codes for CASSPAGEKLFF.

The gene calls are TRBV5-6 and TRBJ1-1, with D possibly matching TRBD1 (6 bases). V was shortened by 1 base and J by 1 base, with 14 bases between the two germline ends. CDR3 size: 16 residues. Looked up from germline, CDR1 is SGHDT and CDR2 is YYEEEE. The DNA for the CDR3 is TGTGCCAGCAGCTTGATGGACAGCTGGGGGAACACTGAAGCTTTCTTT. Its translation is CASSLMDSWGNTEAFF.

This CDR3 reads CASRSGTGASEQYF. DNA of the CDR3: TGTGCCAGCAGATCCGGGACAGGGGCCTCCGAGCAGTACTTC. This rearrangement joins TRBV6-5 to TRBJ2-7; 10 nucleotides agree with TRBD1. V dropped 6 bases and J dropped 6; count of bases not matched to a gene: 8. Germline-derived CDR1 and CDR2 are MNHEY and SVGAGI. The CDR3 sequence is 14 residues long.

The rearrangement links TRBV5-1 to TRBJ1-3; perhaps TRBD1 as D (5 bases). CDR1 is SGHRS, CDR2 YFSETQ, per germline. The V and J ends lost 1 base and 0 bases respectively, with 5 bases between them. The CDR3 is made up of 14 amino acids. DNA of the CDR3: TGCGCCAGCAGCTTGACAGGCTCTGGAAACACCATATATTTT. Protein sequence: CASSLTGSGNTIYF.